This TCR beta chain was identified in a study of blood T cell repertoires in COVID-19. Study-level background: Whether acute or convalescent, the COVID-19 samples came from the United States, Italy and Spain.

Across 24 US areas, participants ranged in age from about 18 to 89 years. Cohort placement rested on clinical history that participants reported themselves. This CDR3 contains 16 residues. Between the trimmed V and J ends, which lost 4 bases and 3 bases, there was a span of 16 bases. Germline V lookup: CDR1 MDHEN, CDR2 SYDVKM. How the authors handled the data: Quantification of nucleated cells was approximated via reference gene primer amplification. The repertoire was sequenced with immunoSEQ multiplex PCR; TCRdb's copy has only in-frame clones and lacks some. V and J calls and clone size are given by that table; D and trimming were obtained from the DNA. The sample includes approximately 300,000 clones, approximately 90% of them seen just once.

The chain carries TRBV28 and TRBJ1-3; the D gene is possibly TRBD1 (6 bases). The sequenced material came from PBMCs or T cells enriched from blood (not recorded which). The origin of this receptor is a woman between 18 and 29 years old who had recovered from COVID-19. CDR3 region: CASSSQAGAYGNTIYF. As DNA, the CDR3 is TGTGCCAGCAGTTCCCAGGCGGGGGCGTATGGAAACACCATATATTTT.